The next 27 T cell receptor beta chains were all read from a single sample in a study of regulatory T cells in long-lasting Graves disease. Building the TCR beta libraries relied on iRepertoire HTBI primers, and CDR3 regions underwent Arm-PCR. TCRdb analysed the multiplex PCR reads with MiXCR anew, one entry per CDR3 protein. The sample records approximately 360,000 distinct CDR3 sequences, about an eighth being singletons. Specified time point: newly diagnosed GD, antithyroid drugs for less than 3 months. The TCR library was made from RNA that had been extracted from PBMCs in TRIzol. The sample was also linked to a second study, of T cells in Graves' hyperthyroidism and ophthalmopathy.

The sample here was peripheral blood mononuclear cells (PBMCs), taken at new diagnosis, from a patient treated with antithyroid drugs. These receptors came from a woman under 30 with Graves disease.

This clonotype was recorded at least ten times. The chain has TRBV2 and TRBJ1-2; maybe TRBD1 (5 bases). There are 13 residues in the CDR3. Looked up from germline, CDR1 is SNHLY and CDR2 is FYNNEI. V gave up 8 bases and J gave up 6 bases, with 16 bases separating them. This CDR3 reads CASLDEGYDGYTF. As DNA, the CDR3 is TGTGCCAGCCTCGATGAGGGGTATGATGGCTACACCTTC. The variable domain in full, completed from reference TRBV2 and TRBJ1-2, reads EPEVTQTPSHQVTQMGQEVILRCVPISNHLYFYWYRQILGQKVEFLVSFYNNEISEKSEIFDDQFSVERPDGSNFTLKIRSTKLEDSAMYFCASLDEGYDGYTFGSGTRLTVV.

For this clonotype: Here the CDR3 omits its conserved ending phenylalanine or tryptophan, so a read error is the likely source. The rearrangement links TRBV12-3 or TRBV12-4 to TRBJ1-6; D remains ambiguous. The CDR3 consists of 14 residues. V dropped 5 bases and J dropped 7 bases, with 12 bases sitting between them. CDR3 DNA: TGTGCCAGCAGTCGCGGGGTGGGCAATTCACCCCTCCACCTT. This encodes CASSRGVGNSPLHL.

Many counts were recorded for this clonotype. This chain joins TRBV27 and TRBJ1-2; tentative D call: TRBD1 (5 bases). The CDR3 loop spans 14 amino acids. In germline, CDR1 is MNHEY, CDR2 SMNVEV (reference sequence). The V end lost 10 bases, the J end lost 0 bases, and 15 bases lay between the germline ends. CDR3 bases: TGTGCCACTGCTGGGGCGGAGGCTAACTATGGCTACACCTTC. Translated, it gives CATAGAEANYGYTF.

This clonotype was found many times. The chain links TRBV28 to TRBJ1-5; D not certain. V lost 6 bases, J lost 9 bases, and 18 bases lay in between. This CDR3 has 14 amino acids. Germline CDR1 reads MDHEN; CDR2 reads SYDVKM. This chain's CDR3 is CASRSRPRGRPQHF. The CDR3 DNA reads TGTGCCAGCAGGTCCCGGCCCCGAGGACGGCCCCAGCATTTT.

This clonotype has a count of ten or more. The rearrangement uses TRBV7-9 and TRBJ2-1; weak D call: TRBD2 (5 bases). V lost 5 bases, J lost 8 bases, and 25 bases lay in between. CDR3 length: 17 amino acids. CDR1 SEHNR and CDR2 FQNEAQ come from the germline V gene (reference sequence). Here the CDR3 reads CASSHSGEGLSFDEQFF. In DNA form, the CDR3 reads TGTGCCAGCAGCCATTCGGGCGAAGGACTCTCTTTCGATGAGCAGTTCTTC. The whole variable domain, remainder taken from reference TRBV7-9 and TRBJ2-1, is DTGVSQNPRHKITKRGQNVTFRCDPISEHNRLYWYRQTLGQGPEFLTYFQNEAQLEKSRLLSDRFSAERPKGSFSTLEIQRTEQGDSAMYLCASSHSGEGLSFDEQFFGPGTRLTVL.

This clonotype was counted ten times or more. The chain couples TRBV18 to TRBJ2-5; D may be TRBD2 (6 bases). Between the trimmed V and J ends, which lost 6 bases and 2 bases, there was a span of 16 bases. The CDR3 is made up of 15 amino acids. Germline V gene lookup returns CDR1 KGHSH and CDR2 LQKENI. The CDR3 sequence: CASSLLGGAQETQYF. Written as DNA, the CDR3 is TGTGCCAGCTCTCTCCTTGGAGGGGCGCAAGAGACCCAGTACTTC.

This clonotype was seen at least ten times. V is TRBV12-3 or TRBV12-4 and J is TRBJ2-1; D is uncertain. Deletions cut 7 bases from V and 6 bases from J, with 16 bases between. The CDR3 runs 14 residues. In DNA form, the CDR3 reads TGTGCCAGCATCCGGAATAGGGCCGTCAATGAGCAGTTCTTC. Amino acids: CASIRNRAVNEQFF.

The chain has TRBV4-1 and TRBJ2-5, with D maybe TRBD1 (6 bases). The CDR3 totals 16 residues. V lost 0 bases and J lost 1, with 12 bases in between. The germline V gene has CDR1 MGHRA and CDR2 YSYEKL. The DNA for the CDR3 is TGCGCCAGCAGCCAAGATCTGCGCAGGGGCCAAGAGACCCAGTACTTC. This encodes CASSQDLRRGQETQYF.

This clonotype was recorded at least ten times. The gene calls are TRBV6-1 and TRBJ1-4; TRBD1 might be the D (5 bases). The CDR3 contains 14 residues. CDR1 is MNHNS, CDR2 SASEGT, per germline. The V end lost 5 bases, the J end lost 8 bases, and 15 bases lay between the germline ends. As DNA, the CDR3 is TGTGCCAGCAGTCGGACCGCTTGGGGGGAAAAACTGTTTTTT. It translates to CASSRTAWGEKLFF.

At least ten counts were recorded for this clonotype. The chain is built from TRBV11-2 and TRBJ2-1; the match to TRBD2 covers 10 bases. V dropped 7 bases and J dropped 7; count of bases not matched to a gene: 19. This CDR3 is 18 amino acids long. Germline lookup yields CDR1 SGHAT and CDR2 FQNNGV. The DNA for the CDR3 is TGTGCCAGCAACCCTTATGGGGCTAGCGGGAGTTTGGATAATGAGCAGTTCTTC. Translating it yields CASNPYGASGSLDNEQFF.

This clonotype was detected ten times or more. The chain couples TRBV12-3 or TRBV12-4 to TRBJ1-6; 11 positions match TRBD1. The V and J ends lost 5 bases and 10 bases, in that order; junction bases with no gene match: 19. The CDR3 is made up of 19 amino acids. The CDR3, as DNA: TGTGCCAGCAGTCTGAACCCATTACTCCGGGACAGGGGGTGGTCACCCCTCCACTTT. As protein: CASSLNPLLRDRGWSPLHF.

In this sample, this clonotype turned up many times. The J gene is TRBJ2-5, the V gene TRBV10-3; no clear D gene. Germline CDR1 ENHRY, CDR2 SYGVKD. The length of the CDR3 is 10 residues. The chain's CDR3 is CATGEETQYF. CDR3 sequence (DNA): TGTGCGACGGGCGAAGAGACCCAGTACTTC.

This chain connects TRBV29-1 to TRBJ1-5; no clear D gene. Per germline, CDR1 SQVTM and CDR2 ANQGSEA. The V gene lost 4 bases and the J gene lost 0 bases, with 25 bases spanning the gap. This CDR3 has 19 amino acids. The CDR3 sequence is CSVVVWGSGKADSNQPQHF. Written as DNA, the CDR3 is TGCAGCGTTGTGGTCTGGGGAAGCGGGAAGGCCGATAGCAATCAGCCCCAGCATTTT.

This clonotype was seen ten or more times. V and J are TRBV29-1 and TRBJ2-7; possibly TRBD1 for D (6 bases). Germline V gives CDR1 SQVTM, CDR2 ANQGSEA. This CDR3 has 13 residues. Trimming left V 3 bases short and J 6 bases short, with 15 bases between. Here the CDR3 reads CSVESRGRGEQYF. CDR3 nucleotides: TGCAGCGTTGAGTCCAGGGGAAGGGGCGAGCAGTACTTC.

This clonotype showed up many times. V is TRBV7-9 and J is TRBJ2-7; TRBD2 matches at 15 bases. CDR1 SEHNR and CDR2 FQNEAQ come from the germline V gene (reference sequence). V dropped 5 bases and J dropped 2; count of bases not matched to a gene: 7. This CDR3 is built from 17 residues. The CDR3 is CASSGLAGGSLPYEQYF. The CDR3 nucleotides read TGTGCCAGCAGCGGACTAGCGGGAGGGTCCCTACCCTACGAGCAGTACTTC. Combining the CDR3 with reference TRBV7-9 and TRBJ2-7 gives the whole variable domain DTGVSQNPRHKITKRGQNVTFRCDPISEHNRLYWYRQTLGQGPEFLTYFQNEAQLEKSRLLSDRFSAERPKGSFSTLEIQRTEQGDSAMYLCASSGLAGGSLPYEQYFGPGTRLTVT.

This clonotype has ten or more counts. The J gene is TRBJ2-1, the V gene TRBV12-5; maybe TRBD2 (7 bases). Germline V gene lookup returns CDR1 LGHNT and CDR2 FRNRAP. V dropped 0 bases and J dropped 4 bases, with 16 bases sitting between them. This CDR3 has 17 residues. CDR3 protein: CASGLVLGGGRYNEQFF. CDR3 in DNA: TGTGCTAGTGGTTTGGTATTAGGGGGAGGGCGATACAATGAGCAGTTCTTC.

The V gene is TRBV20-1, the J gene TRBJ1-2; TRBD1 matches 7 bases. The CDR3 loop spans 13 amino acids. With 6 bases clipped from V and 3 bases from J, the junction kept 7 bases outside the gene matches. The V gene's germline CDR1 is DFQATT and CDR2 SNEGSKA (reference sequence). CDR3 DNA: TGCAGTGCCACAGGGGAAGAGTACTATGGCTACACCTTC. It yields the protein CSATGEEYYGYTF.

This clonotype showed up just once. V and J are TRBV9 and TRBJ2-3; D assignment may be TRBD1 or TRBD2 (5 bases each). This CDR3 comprises 15 residues. Germline lookup yields CDR1 SGDLS and CDR2 YYNGEE. Trimming cost V 4 bases and J 6 bases, with 18 bases left between them. This chain's CDR3 is CASSIAPAREDTQYF. The CDR3 region has the DNA TGTGCCAGCAGCATAGCTCCCGCCAGGGAGGATACGCAGTATTTT.

Details on this clonotype: A much bigger clone sits one base away, suggesting this may be a read error. This chain uses TRBV28 with TRBJ1-1; no clear D gene. The CDR3 extends over 14 amino acids. V lost 6 bases, J lost 4 bases, and 15 bases lay in between. Germline V CDR1 and CDR2: MDHEN, SYDVKM. The CDR3 sequence is CASSPDGEGTEAFF. Written as DNA, the CDR3 is TGTGCCAGCAGCCCTGACGGGGAAGGCACTGAAGCTTTCTTT.

This clonotype was observed a few times. V usage is TRBV7-8 and J usage is TRBJ2-2; 8 positions match TRBD2. The CDR3 consists of 16 residues. The V gene's germline CDR1 is SGHVS and CDR2 FQNEAQ. Germline trimming cut 2 bases from V and 5 bases from J; bases unmatched to any gene: 7. CDR3 sequence: CASSLMTGGSTGELFF. The CDR3 nucleotides read TGTGCCAGCAGCTTAATGACGGGGGGGAGTACCGGGGAGCTGTTTTTT.

In this sample, this clonotype turned up many times. This chain joins TRBV4-3 and TRBJ1-1; D remains unclear. The germline V gene encodes CDR1 LGHNA and CDR2 YSLEER. Between the trimmed V and J ends, which lost 0 bases and 11 bases, there was a span of 13 bases. This CDR3 has 13 amino acids. In DNA form, the CDR3 reads TGCGCCAGCAGCCAAGACCGTTCGACTATCGCTTTCTTT. It yields the protein CASSQDRSTIAFF.

The sample holds many counts of this clonotype. The chain couples TRBV6-2 or TRBV6-3 to TRBJ1-5, with D unclear. The CDR3 has 15 residues. CDR1 MNHEY and CDR2 SVGEGT come from the germline V gene. V was pared by 5 bases and J by 3 bases, with 14 bases between. The CDR3 region is CASSNSVGINQPQHF. CDR3 coding DNA: TGTGCCAGCAGTAATAGCGTGGGAATCAATCAGCCCCAGCATTTT.

This clonotype was counted at least ten times. The chain recombines TRBV20-1 with TRBJ1-1, with D perhaps TRBD1 (6 bases). Trimming shortened V by 2 bases and J by 2 bases, and 12 bases separated the two germline ends. The CDR3 runs to 14 residues. In germline, CDR1 is DFQATT, CDR2 SNEGSKA (reference sequence). This CDR3 reads CSARIGGPNTEAFF. The CDR3 DNA reads as TGCAGTGCTAGAATCGGGGGGCCTAACACTGAAGCTTTCTTT.

The V gene is TRBV5-1, the J gene TRBJ2-1; TRBD2 matches 13 bases. The CDR3 is 18 amino acids. V lost 3 bases, J lost 8 bases, and 14 bases stayed unmatched. CDR1 and CDR2 (germline): SGHRS, YFSETQ. The CDR3 spells CASSWPLTSGRAGDEQFF. The CDR3 DNA sequence: TGCGCCAGCAGCTGGCCCTTAACTAGCGGGAGGGCGGGAGATGAGCAGTTCTTC. Using reference TRBV5-1 and TRBJ2-1 for the parts outside the CDR3, the full variable domain is KAGVTQTPRYLIKTRGQQVTLSCSPISGHRSVSWYQQTPGQGLQFLFEYFSETQRNKGNFPGRFSGRQFSNSRSEMNVSTLELGDSALYLCASSWPLTSGRAGDEQFFGPGTRLTVL.

This clonotype was counted a few times. The gene calls are TRBV10-3 and TRBJ2-1, with a tentative D call TRBD2 (6 bases). V gave up 6 bases and J gave up 9 bases, with 18 bases separating them. Germline V lookup: CDR1 ENHRY, CDR2 SYGVKD. This CDR3 has 14 residues. The CDR3, as DNA: TGTGCCATCAGAACTAGCTCGGTTGGGGGTGAGCAGTTCTTC. It is translated as CAIRTSSVGGEQFF.

The chain has TRBV7-2 and TRBJ2-1; TRBD1 aligns across 9 bases. CDR3 length equals 16 residues. The germline gives CDR1 SGHTA, CDR2 FQGNSA. The J segment lost 4 bases and the V segment lost 5 bases, leaving 9 bases of the junction unmatched. The CDR3 reads CASSLLGGTGYNEQFF. DNA for the CDR3: TGTGCCAGCAGCCTCTTGGGGGGGACAGGGTACAATGAGCAGTTCTTC.

This clonotype was recorded many times. The V call is TRBV28, the J call TRBJ2-7; a weak D match, TRBD1 (7 bases). Germline lookup yields CDR1 MDHEN and CDR2 SYDVKM. The ends were cut back, 7 bases at V and 2 bases at J, with 18 bases in the middle. CDR3 length: 15 amino acids. CDR3 amino acids: CASTRDSPPTYEQYF. The CDR3, as DNA: TGTGCCAGCACGCGGGACAGCCCTCCCACCTACGAGCAGTACTTC.